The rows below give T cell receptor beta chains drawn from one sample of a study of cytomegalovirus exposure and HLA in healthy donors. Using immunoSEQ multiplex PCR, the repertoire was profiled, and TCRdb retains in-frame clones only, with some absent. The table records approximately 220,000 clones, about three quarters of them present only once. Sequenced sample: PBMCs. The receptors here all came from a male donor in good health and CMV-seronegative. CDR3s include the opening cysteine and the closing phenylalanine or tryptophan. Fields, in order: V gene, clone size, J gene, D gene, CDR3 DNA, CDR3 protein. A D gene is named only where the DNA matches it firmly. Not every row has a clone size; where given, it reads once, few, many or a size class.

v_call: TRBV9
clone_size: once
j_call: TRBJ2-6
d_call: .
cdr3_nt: TGTGCCAGCAGCGTAGCAGGGTCTGGGGCCAACGTCCTGACTTTC
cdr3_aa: CASSVAGSGANVLTF

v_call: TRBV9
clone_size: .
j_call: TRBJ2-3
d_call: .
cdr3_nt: TGTGCCAGCAGCCCTCAAAGGGGAGGTATAGATACGCAGTATTTT
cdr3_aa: CASSPQRGGIDTQYF

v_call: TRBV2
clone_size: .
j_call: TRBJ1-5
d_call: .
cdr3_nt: TGTGCCAGCAGGGAGGGGTATAGCAATCAGCCCCAGCATTTT
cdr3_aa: CASREGYSNQPQHF

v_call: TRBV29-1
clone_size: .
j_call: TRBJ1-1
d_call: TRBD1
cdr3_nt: TGCAGCGCCGACAGGGAAAACACTGAAGCTTTCTTT
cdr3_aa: CSADRENTEAFF

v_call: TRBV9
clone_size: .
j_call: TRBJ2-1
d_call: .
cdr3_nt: TGTGCCAGCAGCGTAGGCCTAGGGGGGGATGAGCAGTTCTTC
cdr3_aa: CASSVGLGGDEQFF

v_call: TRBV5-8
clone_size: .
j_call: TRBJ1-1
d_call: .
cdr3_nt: TGTGCCAGCAGCTCACAGCTGAACACTGAAGCTTTCTTT
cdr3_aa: CASSSQLNTEAFF

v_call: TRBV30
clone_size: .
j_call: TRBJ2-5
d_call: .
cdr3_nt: TGTGCCTCTGGCGGGCTAGCACAAGAGACCCAGTACTTC
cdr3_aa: CASGGLAQETQYF

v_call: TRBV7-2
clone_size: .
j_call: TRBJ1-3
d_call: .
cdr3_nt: TGTGCCAGCAGCTTCCCGGGGGGAAACACCATATATTTT
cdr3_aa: CASSFPGGNTIYF

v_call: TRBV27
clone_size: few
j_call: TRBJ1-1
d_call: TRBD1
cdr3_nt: TGTGCCAGCAGTCCCTACCAGGGGGCAACTGAAGCTTTCTTT
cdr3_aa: CASSPYQGATEAFF

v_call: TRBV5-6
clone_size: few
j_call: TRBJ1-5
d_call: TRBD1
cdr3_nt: TGTGCCAGCAGCTTGTTCACAGGGGGCGGTCAGCCCCAGCATTTT
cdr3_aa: CASSLFTGGGQPQHF

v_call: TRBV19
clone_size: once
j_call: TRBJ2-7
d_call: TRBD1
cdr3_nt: TGTGCCAGTAGTACCGGGACAGGCCATACCTACGAGCAGTACTTC
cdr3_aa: CASSTGTGHTYEQYF

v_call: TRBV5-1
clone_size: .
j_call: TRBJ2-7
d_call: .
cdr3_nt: TGCGCCAGCAGCTTGGCGGCGGGCCACGAGCAGTACTTC
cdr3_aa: CASSLAAGHEQYF

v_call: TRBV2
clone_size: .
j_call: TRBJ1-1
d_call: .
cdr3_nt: TGTGCCAGCAGTGAAGCGCTGGACAGCATCATGAACACTGAAGCTTTCTTT
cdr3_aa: CASSEALDSIMNTEAFF

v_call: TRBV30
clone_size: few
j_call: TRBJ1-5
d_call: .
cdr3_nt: TGTGCCTGGAGTAGTTGGTCCAGGGAGGATCAGCCCCAGCATTTT
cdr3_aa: CAWSSWSREDQPQHF

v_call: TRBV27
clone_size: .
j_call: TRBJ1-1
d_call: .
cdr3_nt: TGTGCCAGCAGTTTCAGGGGTACTGAAGCTTTCTTT
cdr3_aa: CASSFRGTEAFF

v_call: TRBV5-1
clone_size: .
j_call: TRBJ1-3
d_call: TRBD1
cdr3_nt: TGCGCCAGCAGCTTGATACAGGGGGCAAACACCATATATTTT
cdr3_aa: CASSLIQGANTIYF

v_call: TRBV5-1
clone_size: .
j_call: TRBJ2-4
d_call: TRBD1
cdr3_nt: TGCGCCAGCAGACGGGACAGGGGGCTCGGAAACATTCAGTACTTC
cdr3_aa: CASRRDRGLGNIQYF

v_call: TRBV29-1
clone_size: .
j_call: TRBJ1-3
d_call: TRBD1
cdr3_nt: TGCAGCGTGGCCGGGACAGTTGGAAACACCATATATTTT
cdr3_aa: CSVAGTVGNTIYF

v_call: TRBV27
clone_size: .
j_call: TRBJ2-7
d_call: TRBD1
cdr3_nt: TGTGCCAGCAGTCATACAGGGGGGTTGTACGAGCAGTACTTC
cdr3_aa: CASSHTGGLYEQYF

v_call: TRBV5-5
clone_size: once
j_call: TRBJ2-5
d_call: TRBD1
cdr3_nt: TGTGCCAGCAGCCCCGGGACAGACCTAGAGACCCAGTACTTC
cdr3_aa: CASSPGTDLETQYF

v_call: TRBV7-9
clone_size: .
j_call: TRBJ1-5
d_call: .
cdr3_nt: TGTGCCAGCAGCGATACAGTAAGTGATCAGCCCCAGCATTTT
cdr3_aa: CASSDTVSDQPQHF

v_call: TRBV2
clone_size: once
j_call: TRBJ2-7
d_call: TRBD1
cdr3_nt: TGTGCCAGTGAGGAGGGACAGGGTTCCGAGCAGTACTTC
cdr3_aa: CASEEGQGSEQYF

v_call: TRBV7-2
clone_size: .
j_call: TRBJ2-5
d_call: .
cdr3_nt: TGTGCCAGCAGCTTCCACAGGGTCCAAGAGACCCAGTACTTC
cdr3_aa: CASSFHRVQETQYF

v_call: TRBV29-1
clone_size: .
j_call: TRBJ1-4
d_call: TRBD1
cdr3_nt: TGCAGCGTTGCTGAGGACAGGAAAAAACTGTTTTTT
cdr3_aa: CSVAEDRKKLFF

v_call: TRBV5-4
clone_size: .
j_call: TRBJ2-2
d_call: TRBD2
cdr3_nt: TGTGCCAGCAGCTCAAGTACTAGCGGGTGGGGCGGGGAGCTGTTTTTT
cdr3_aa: CASSSSTSGWGGELFF

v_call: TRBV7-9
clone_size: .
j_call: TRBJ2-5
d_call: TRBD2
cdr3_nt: TGTGCCAGCAGCCCGAGGACTAGCGGGAGGATGGAGACCCAGTACTTC
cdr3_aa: CASSPRTSGRMETQYF

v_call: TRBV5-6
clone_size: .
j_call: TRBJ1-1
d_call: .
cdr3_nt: TGTGCCAGCAGCTTGGCAACGACAGCGAACACTGAAGCTTTCTTT
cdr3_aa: CASSLATTANTEAFF

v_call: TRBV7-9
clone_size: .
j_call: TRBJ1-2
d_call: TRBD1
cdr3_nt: TGTGCCAGCAGCATGAAGGACAGGGGTCCTAACTATGGCTACACCTTC
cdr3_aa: CASSMKDRGPNYGYTF

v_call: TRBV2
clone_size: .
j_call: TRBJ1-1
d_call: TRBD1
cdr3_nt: TGTGCCAGCAGTACTGGGACAGGACGTATGAACACTGAAGCTTTCTTT
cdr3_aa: CASSTGTGRMNTEAFF

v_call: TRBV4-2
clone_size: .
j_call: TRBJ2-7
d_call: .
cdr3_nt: TGTGCCAGCAGCCAAGTGTCGGGATCCTCCTACGAGCAGTACTTC
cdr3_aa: CASSQVSGSSYEQYF

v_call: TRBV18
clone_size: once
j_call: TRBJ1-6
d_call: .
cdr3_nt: TGTGCCAGCTCACCTTTAGGACAGAGTAATTCACCCCTCCACTTT
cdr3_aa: CASSPLGQSNSPLHF

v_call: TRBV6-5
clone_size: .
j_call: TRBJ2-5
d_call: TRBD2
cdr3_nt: TGTGCCAGCCGTCCCGGGGGGGCCGGGCAAGAGACCCAGTACTTC
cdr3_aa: CASRPGGAGQETQYF

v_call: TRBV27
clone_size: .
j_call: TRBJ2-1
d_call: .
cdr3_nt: TGTGCCAGCAGTTTTATGGACAGACCATACAATGAGCAGTTCTTC
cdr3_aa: CASSFMDRPYNEQFF

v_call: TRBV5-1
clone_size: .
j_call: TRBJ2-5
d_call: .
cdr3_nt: TGCGCCAGCAGCTTGGATCGGGAGACCCAGTACTTC
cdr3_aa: CASSLDRETQYF

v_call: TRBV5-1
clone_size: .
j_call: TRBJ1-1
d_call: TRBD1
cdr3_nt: TGCGCCAGCACCGACCTGACAGGGAATAATGAAGCTTTCTTT
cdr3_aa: CASTDLTGNNEAFF

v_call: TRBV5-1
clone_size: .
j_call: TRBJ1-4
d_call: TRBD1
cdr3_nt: TGCGCCAGCAGCTGGATCGGGACAGGGGAAGAAAAACTGTTTTTT
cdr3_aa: CASSWIGTGEEKLFF

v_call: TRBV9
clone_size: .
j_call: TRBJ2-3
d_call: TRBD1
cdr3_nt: TGTGCCAGCAGCGGAAACAGAGGACAGGGGCTATTTGATACGCAGTATTTT
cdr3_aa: CASSGNRGQGLFDTQYF

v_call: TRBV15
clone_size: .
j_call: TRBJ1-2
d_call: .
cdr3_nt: TGTGCCACCAGCAGAGATCCGGATGGCTACACCTTC
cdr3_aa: CATSRDPDGYTF

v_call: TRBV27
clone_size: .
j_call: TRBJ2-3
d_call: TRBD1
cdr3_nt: TGTGCCAGCAGCGTCCGTGACAGGGGTATTAGAGATACGCAGTATTTT
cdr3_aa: CASSVRDRGIRDTQYF

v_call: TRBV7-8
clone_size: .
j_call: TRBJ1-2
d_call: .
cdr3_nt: TGTGCCAGCAGCTTAGGGACATATCGTTATGGCTACACCTTC
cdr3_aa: CASSLGTYRYGYTF

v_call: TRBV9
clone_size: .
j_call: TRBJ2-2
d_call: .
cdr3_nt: TGTGCCAGCAGCGTAGGCCTAGTTTCTGTCGCCGGGGAGCTGTTTTTT
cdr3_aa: CASSVGLVSVAGELFF